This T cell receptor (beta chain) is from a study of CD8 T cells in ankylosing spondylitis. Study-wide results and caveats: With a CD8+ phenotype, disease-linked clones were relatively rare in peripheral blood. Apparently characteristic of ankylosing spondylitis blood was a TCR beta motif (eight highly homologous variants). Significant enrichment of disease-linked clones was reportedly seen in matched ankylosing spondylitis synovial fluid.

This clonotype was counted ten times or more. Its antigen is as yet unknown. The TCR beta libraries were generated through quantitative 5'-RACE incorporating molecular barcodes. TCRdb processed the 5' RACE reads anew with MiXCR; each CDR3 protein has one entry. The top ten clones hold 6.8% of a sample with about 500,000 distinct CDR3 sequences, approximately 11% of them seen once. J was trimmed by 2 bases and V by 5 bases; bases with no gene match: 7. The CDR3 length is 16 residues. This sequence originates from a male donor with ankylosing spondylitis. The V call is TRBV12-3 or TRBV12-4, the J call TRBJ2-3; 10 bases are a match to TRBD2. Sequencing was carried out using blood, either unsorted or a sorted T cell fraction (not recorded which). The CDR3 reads CASSNIAGGTTDTQYF. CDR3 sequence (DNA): TGTGCCAGCAGTAACATAGCGGGAGGTACCACAGATACGCAGTATTTT.